Sequencing of this TCR beta chain was carried out in a study of Ad26.COV2.S vaccination and SARS-CoV-2 variants. Treatment described: about 20 received Ad26.COV2.S at low or high dose, single or two shots; 5 received placebo; per-sample allocation not given. Repertoires come from day 63 after the first vaccine or placebo injection. The method was immunoSEQ multiplex PCR; TCRdb's version includes in-frame clones alone and lacks a portion of them. The table shows around 320,000 clones, with roughly 80% occurring only once. CDR3 length: 14 residues. Germline V gene data show CDR1 as LGHNA and CDR2 as YNFKEQ. The V end lost 4 bases, the J end lost 2 bases, and 12 bases lay between the germline ends.

The V and J genes are TRBV4-2 and TRBJ2-7, with D perhaps given as TRBD1 or TRBD2 (5 bases each). This sequence originates from a person aged 18 to 65 who received the Ad26.COV2.S COVID-19 vaccine or a placebo. The specimen comprised peripheral blood, sampled in a trial of Ad26.COV2.S vaccine versus placebo. CDR3 amino acids: CASSPPGAAYEQYF. CDR3 coding DNA: TGTGCCAGCAGCCCCCCCGGGGCAGCCTACGAGCAGTACTTC.